The 32 T cell receptor beta chains given below trace back to one sample, sequenced in a study of control samples from healthy donors and cancer patients. Sequencing was performed with immunoSEQ multiplex PCR; in TCRdb, only in-frame clones are kept and a portion is missing. This table has some 40,000 clones, approximately 82% appearing once. The sample comprised PBMCs. The receptors here all came from a woman between 55 and 75 years old with lung cancer.

The J gene is TRBJ1-1, the V gene TRBV29-1, with 7 positions matching TRBD1. CDR3 length: 13 residues. The ends lost 7 bases at V and 3 bases at J; junction bases unmatched: 8. Germline CDR1 is SQVTM and CDR2 is ANQGSEA. CDR3 nucleotide sequence: TGCAGCGGCAAGACCGGGACAGACACTGAAGCTTTCTTT. It specifies CSGKTGTDTEAFF.

V is TRBV11-2 and J is TRBJ2-7; TRBD2 aligns across 7 bases. CDR1 SGHAT and CDR2 FQNNGV come from the germline V gene. The CDR3 extends over 13 amino acids. Trimming cost V 3 bases and J 2 bases; bases outside gene matches: 1. The CDR3 sequence is CASSLRGTYEQYF. CDR3 nucleotide sequence: TGTGCCAGCAGCTTGCGGGGGACCTACGAGCAGTACTTC.

This clone was detected a few times. This chain joins TRBV5-1 and TRBJ1-1; weak D call: TRBD1 (5 bases). Germline CDR1 SGHRS, CDR2 YFSETQ. CDR3 length equals 15 residues. V was clipped by 0 bases and J by 5 bases, with 14 bases between them. The CDR3 DNA is TGCGCCAGCAGCTTGGCCGTAACGAGGGGAACTGAAGCTTTCTTT. Its protein product is CASSLAVTRGTEAFF.

This rearrangement joins TRBV11-3 to TRBJ2-1; TRBD1 aligns across 9 bases. CDR1 and CDR2 from the germline V gene are SGHNT and YENEEA. This CDR3 spans 15 amino acids. V trimming: 0 bases; J trimming: 5 bases; junction bases outside the gene matches: 2. The CDR3, as DNA: TGTGCCAGCAGCTTAGAACAGGGGGCCCACAATGAGCAGTTCTTC. It specifies CASSLEQGAHNEQFF. Full variable domain (rest looked up from reference TRBV11-3 and TRBJ2-1): EAGVVQSPRYKIIEKKQPVAFWCNPISGHNTLYWYLQNLGQGPELLIRYENEEAVDDSQLPKDRFSAERLKGVDSTLKIQPAELGDSAVYLCASSLEQGAHNEQFFGPGTRLTVL.

The V call is TRBV6-5, the J call TRBJ2-1; no reliable D call. V was cut by 4 bases and J by 2 bases, with 6 bases left in between. The CDR3 runs to 13 residues. Germline values: CDR1 MNHEY, CDR2 SVGAGI. CDR3 DNA: TGTGCCAGCAGTTCCATGACCTACAATGAGCAGTTCTTC. Protein: CASSSMTYNEQFF.

The CDR3 spells CAISEGTYGYTF. The DNA of the CDR3 is TGTGCCATCAGTGAGGGGACCTATGGCTACACCTTC. V gene TRBV10-3 combines with J gene TRBJ1-2, with D perhaps TRBD1 (5 bases). Between the trimmed V and J ends, which lost 2 bases and 4 bases, there was a span of 5 bases. Germline V lookup: CDR1 ENHRY, CDR2 SYGVKD. This CDR3 spans 12 amino acids.

V usage is TRBV12-3 or TRBV12-4 and J usage is TRBJ2-7; the D gene is possibly TRBD2 (5 bases). V was shortened by 6 bases and J by 5 bases, with 11 bases between the two germline ends. There are 12 residues in the CDR3. CDR3 nucleotides: TGTGCCAGCAGAACCGGACTGGACGAGCAGTACTTC. It yields the protein CASRTGLDEQYF.

This chain links TRBV2 with TRBJ2-5; no firm D call. The CDR3 loop spans 14 amino acids. Trimming pared 3 bases from V and 0 bases from J, leaving 8 bases between. CDR1 is SNHLY and CDR2 is FYNNEI in the germline V gene. The CDR3, as DNA: TGTGCCAGCAGTGATAACTCCGACCAAGAGACCCAGTACTTC. Translation: CASSDNSDQETQYF. The variable domain in full, completed from reference TRBV2 and TRBJ2-5, reads EPEVTQTPSHQVTQMGQEVILRCVPISNHLYFYWYRQILGQKVEFLVSFYNNEISEKSEIFDDQFSVERPDGSNFTLKIRSTKLEDSAMYFCASSDNSDQETQYFGPGTRLLVL.

The gene calls are TRBV29-1 and TRBJ1-1; D gene unclear. The germline V gene encodes CDR1 SQVTM and CDR2 ANQGSEA. The V end was cut by 7 bases, the J end by 4 bases, with 22 bases between. The CDR3 is made up of 15 amino acids. This CDR3 reads CSAEAIGGKATEAFF. In nucleotides, the CDR3 is TGCAGCGCTGAGGCTATAGGCGGGAAGGCCACTGAAGCTTTCTTT.

This clone has a single count. The CDR3 reads CASTSWGGAETQYF. Written as DNA, the CDR3 is TGTGCCAGCACCTCCTGGGGGGGGGCAGAGACCCAGTACTTC. The chain carries TRBV5-4 and TRBJ2-5; a possible D gene is TRBD2 (7 bases). CDR1 and CDR2 from the germline V gene are SGHNT and YYREEE (reference sequence). This CDR3 is 14 amino acids long. V was trimmed by 6 bases and J by 4 bases, leaving 16 bases between them.

This clone is termed medium-sized. The chain carries TRBV10-1 and TRBJ2-7; D is unclear. V gave up 0 bases and J gave up 2 bases, with 20 bases separating them. The CDR3 is made up of 18 amino acids. Looked up from germline, CDR1 is WNHNN and CDR2 is SYGVQD (reference sequence). The CDR3 DNA reads TGCGCCAGCAGTGAGTCGAAGAGGCGTCCCTGGAGCCCCTACGAGCAGTACTTC. Translation gives CASSESKRRPWSPYEQYF.

About this clone itself: The same CDR3 is also encoded by other DNA sequences in this sample. The chain carries TRBV5-1 and TRBJ1-1; D may be TRBD1 (6 bases). CDR3 length: 14 amino acids. The V end was cut by 2 bases, the J end by 3 bases, with 11 bases between. CDR1 is SGHRS and CDR2 is YFSETQ in the germline V gene. CDR3 amino acids: CASSLGGRDTEAFF. The DNA of the CDR3 is TGCGCCAGCAGCTTAGGGGGTCGGGACACTGAAGCTTTCTTT.

This sequence joins TRBV29-1 and TRBJ2-5; possibly TRBD1 for D (5 bases). Trimming pared 2 bases from V and 4 bases from J, leaving 8 bases between. The CDR3 extends over 12 amino acids. CDR1 is SQVTM and CDR2 is ANQGSEA in the germline V gene. The CDR3 DNA follows: TGCAGCGTTGAACAGGGCGCAGAGACCCAGTACTTC. It translates to CSVEQGAETQYF.

The chain has TRBV6-5 and TRBJ2-7; 11 bases map to TRBD1. Germline CDR1 is MNHEY and CDR2 is SVGAGI. The CDR3 has 15 amino acids. V shed 0 bases and J 7 bases; nucleotides not matched to a gene: 5. CDR3 coding DNA: TGTGCCAGCAGTTACTCGGGGACAGGGGGTCTGGAGCAGTACTTC. Its protein is CASSYSGTGGLEQYF.

Turning to this clone: The same CDR3 arises from other DNA sequences in this sample as well. The chain recombines TRBV19 with TRBJ2-5; D gene unclear. The CDR3 has 12 residues. Trimming took 6 bases from V and 4 from J, leaving 9 bases between them. Germline V CDR1 and CDR2: LNHDA, SQIVND (reference sequence). DNA of the CDR3: TGTGCCAGTAGGCAGTCAGGAGAGACCCAGTACTTC. It translates to CASRQSGETQYF.

V is TRBV7-9 and J is TRBJ2-1; 8 nucleotides agree with TRBD1. The ends lost 4 bases at V and 0 bases at J; junction bases unmatched: 8. CDR3 length: 17 amino acids. Germline-derived CDR1 and CDR2 are SEHNR and FQNEAQ (reference sequence). The CDR3 reads CASSSQGAFSSYNEQFF. For the CDR3, the DNA is TGTGCCAGCAGCTCTCAGGGGGCTTTTAGCTCCTACAATGAGCAGTTCTTC.

The gene calls are TRBV6-5 and TRBJ2-3; possible D gene TRBD1, 5 bases. CDR1 MNHEY and CDR2 SVGAGI come from the germline V gene. Trimming removed 7 bases from V and 0 bases from J, with 11 bases in between. The CDR3 extends over 14 amino acids. The CDR3 here is CASTDTGSTDTQYF. DNA for the CDR3: TGTGCCAGCACCGATACAGGTAGCACAGATACGCAGTATTTT.

This sequence joins TRBV29-1 and TRBJ1-1; D call uncertain. Germline assignment: CDR1 SQVTM and CDR2 ANQGSEA. CDR3 length: 15 residues. Trimming cost V 0 bases and J 0 bases, with 11 bases left between them. The CDR3 loop is CSVEDQESLNTEAFF. DNA for the CDR3: TGCAGCGTTGAAGATCAAGAAAGCCTGAACACTGAAGCTTTCTTT.

V gene TRBV2 combines with J gene TRBJ1-4, with 12 bases fitting TRBD1. Germline CDR1 SNHLY, CDR2 FYNNEI. This CDR3 is 14 amino acids long. The V segment lost 6 bases and the J segment 10 bases; nucleotides outside the gene matches: 6. CDR3 region: CASSRGQGAGKLFF. The CDR3, as DNA: TGTGCCAGCAGCCGGGGACAGGGGGCGGGAAAACTGTTTTTT.

This chain links TRBV10-3 with TRBJ2-3; D tentatively fits TRBD1 or TRBD2 (6 bases each). CDR3 length: 16 amino acids. V lost 3 bases and J 1 base, leaving 14 bases between the germline ends. Germline CDR1 reads ENHRY; CDR2 reads SYGVKD. CDR3 sequence reads: CAISEGWGAGTDTQYF. CDR3 DNA: TGTGCCATCAGTGAAGGTTGGGGGGCGGGCACAGATACGCAGTATTTT.

The sample holds one count of this clone. The rearrangement uses TRBV6-5 and TRBJ1-3; tentative D call: TRBD1 (6 bases). The V end lost 0 bases, the J end lost 4 bases, and 13 bases lay between the germline ends. The CDR3 consists of 16 residues. Per germline, CDR1 MNHEY and CDR2 SVGAGI. CDR3 nucleotide sequence: TGTGCCAGCAGTTACTCGAGGCAGGGGAAAGGAAACACCATATATTTT. It codes for CASSYSRQGKGNTIYF.

The chain joins TRBV4-2 to TRBJ2-5; D is possibly TRBD1 or TRBD2 (5 bases each). V was clipped by 1 base and J by 3 bases, with 12 bases between them. The CDR3 is 15 amino acids. In germline, CDR1 is LGHNA, CDR2 YNFKEQ. The CDR3 sequence: CASSQGGNRKETQYF. The CDR3 DNA sequence: TGTGCCAGCAGCCAAGGGGGGAATCGAAAAGAGACCCAGTACTTC.

This clone has a single count. This rearrangement joins TRBV28 to TRBJ2-4; D is uncertain. The germline V gene encodes CDR1 MDHEN and CDR2 SYDVKM. V dropped 5 bases and J dropped 3 bases, with 8 bases sitting between them. CDR3 length: 13 amino acids. The CDR3 is CASSMTNKNIQYF. CDR3 bases: TGTGCCAGCAGTATGACAAACAAAAACATTCAGTACTTC.

This clone occurred once. The CDR3 DNA reads TGTGCCTGGAGTGTACGGGTAACTAATGAAAAACTGTTTTTT. It translates to CAWSVRVTNEKLFF. The V call is TRBV30, the J call TRBJ1-4; unclear D gene. Germline V gene data show CDR1 as GTSNPN and CDR2 as SVGIG (reference sequence). V shed 0 bases and J shed 1 base, with 6 bases lying between them. The CDR3 totals 14 residues.

The gene calls are TRBV18 and TRBJ1-1; perhaps TRBD1 as D (5 bases). Trimming shortened V by 2 bases and J by 1 base, and 5 bases separated the two germline ends. CDR3 length equals 13 residues. The germline V gene has CDR1 KGHSH and CDR2 LQKENI. The CDR3 sequence is CASSPGQNTEAFF. The DNA for the CDR3 is TGTGCCAGCTCACCAGGACAGAACACTGAAGCTTTCTTT.

CDR3 sequence reads: CASSQYWEPGQGLIQPQHF. The CDR3 nucleotides are TGCGCCAGCAGCCAATATTGGGAGCCGGGACAGGGCCTTATCCAGCCCCAGCATTTT. This chain links TRBV4-1 with TRBJ1-5; 9 nucleotides agree with TRBD1. Germline V CDR1 and CDR2: MGHRA, YSYEKL. The CDR3 has 19 amino acids. Germline trimming cut 2 bases from V and 7 bases from J; bases unmatched to any gene: 18.

This clone was observed a handful of times. The V and J genes are TRBV11-2 and TRBJ1-1; maybe TRBD1 (6 bases). Looked up from germline, CDR1 is SGHAT and CDR2 is FQNNGV. V was trimmed by 3 bases and J by 6 bases, leaving 11 bases between them. The CDR3 covers 13 residues. The CDR3 region has the DNA TGTGCCAGCAGCTTCGCCGGGACATCTGAAGCTTTCTTT. It is translated as CASSFAGTSEAFF.

V usage is TRBV3-1 (or the pseudogene TRBV3-2) and J usage is TRBJ1-5; D is unclear. Looked up from germline, CDR1 is LGHDT and CDR2 is YNNKEL (reference sequence). The CDR3 length is 13 residues. V gave up 4 bases and J gave up 10 bases, with 14 bases separating them. As DNA, the CDR3 is TGTGCCAGCAGCCGGAAAGCGGATTCCCCCCAGCATTTT. Its protein product is CASSRKADSPQHF.

This clone was seen once. The chain couples TRBV9 to TRBJ2-2; 7 bases agree with TRBD2. Per germline, CDR1 SGDLS and CDR2 YYNGEE. The CDR3 runs 14 residues. The junction had 4 bases not matched to a gene; V was cut back by 3 bases and J by 5 bases. CDR3 nucleotide sequence: TGTGCCAGCAGCGCCGGGACTACAACCGGGGAGCTGTTTTTT. This translates into CASSAGTTTGELFF. The whole variable domain, remainder taken from reference TRBV9 and TRBJ2-2, is DSGVTQTPKHLITATGQRVTLRCSPRSGDLSVYWYQQSLDQGLQFLIQYYNGEERAKGNILERFSAQQFPDLHSELNLSSLELGDSALYFCASSAGTTTGELFFGEGSRLTVL.

V and J are TRBV5-1 and TRBJ1-1; 8 nucleotides agree with TRBD1. The ends lost 3 bases at V and 1 base at J; junction bases unmatched: 5. The CDR3 runs 15 residues. From germline, CDR1 is SGHRS and CDR2 YFSETQ. The DNA of the CDR3 is TGCGCCAGCAGCTCCGGACAGGGCGGGAACACTGAAGCTTTCTTT. Amino acid sequence: CASSSGQGGNTEAFF.

J is TRBJ1-3 and V is TRBV6-5; D unclear. V was shortened by 2 bases and J by 0 bases, with 11 bases between the two germline ends. The CDR3 is 16 residues long. CDR1 is MNHEY and CDR2 is SVGAGI in the germline V gene. The CDR3 loop reads CASSYSLEGSGNTIYF. For the CDR3, the DNA is TGTGCCAGCAGTTACAGTCTCGAGGGCTCTGGAAACACCATATATTTT.

As DNA, the CDR3 is TGTGCCTGGAGTGTAGGGCCCGGGGTAGGCGGGGAGCTGTTTTTT. This gives the protein CAWSVGPGVGGELFF. The chain joins TRBV30 to TRBJ2-2; D might be TRBD2 (5 bases). Between the trimmed V and J ends, which lost 0 bases and 7 bases, there was a span of 15 bases. CDR3 length: 15 amino acids. Germline-derived CDR1 and CDR2 are GTSNPN and SVGIG (reference sequence).